The present TCR beta chain was sequenced within a study of T cells in Graves' hyperthyroidism and ophthalmopathy. Per the germline V gene, CDR1 is SGHTA and CDR2 is FQGTGA. There are 13 residues in the CDR3. V lost 5 bases and J lost 2, with 9 bases in between. Amplification targeted TCR beta CDR3 regions from RNA transcripts. The HTBI primer set drove a first-round RT-PCR of the TCR CDR3. One entry per CDR3 protein, called by TCRdb with MiXCR from the multiplex PCR reads. In the table there are about 410,000 distinct CDR3 sequences, over 12% of which are singletons. This clonotype has ten or more counts. Its antigen is as yet unknown. Study outcomes and limitations: Most expanded thyroid clonotypes above 0.001 also appeared in blood. The model's output predicted ophthalmopathy at a median of about 5.9 months prior to onset.

The TCR originated in a man aged 18 to 29 with Graves' ophthalmopathy. This chain uses TRBV7-3 with TRBJ2-5; D is ambiguous. Material for sequencing was blood. The CDR3: CASSDPPQETQYF. DNA for the CDR3: TGTGCCAGCAGCGATCCCCCACAAGAGACCCAGTACTTC.